Listed here are 25 T cell receptor beta chains from one sample, sequenced in a study of regulatory T cells in long-lasting Graves disease. Arm-PCR with iRepertoire HTBI primers amplified the CDR3 regions for these TCR beta libraries. TCRdb called the multiplex PCR reads again in MiXCR, with one record for every CDR3 protein. The sample records a few hundred thousand distinct CDR3 sequences, 15% to 20% being singletons. Stated time point: newly diagnosed GD, antithyroid drugs for less than 3 months. The TCR library used RNA extracted from PBMCs. The same sample was also used in a study of T cells in Graves' hyperthyroidism and ophthalmopathy.

Sequenced material: peripheral blood mononuclear cells (PBMCs), taken at new diagnosis, from a patient treated with antithyroid drugs. Receptors originate from a woman between 18 and 29 years old with Graves disease.

This clonotype has a handful of counts. This is likely a read error, given that the CDR3 carries no conserved phenylalanine or tryptophan at its end. V is TRBV6-1 and J is TRBJ2-7; 10 nucleotides agree with TRBD2. Germline CDR1 MNHNS, CDR2 SASEGT. V shed 5 bases, J shed 5 bases, and the junction held 18 bases outside the gene matches. The CDR3 sequence is 18 residues long. Here the CDR3 DNA reads TGTGCCAGCAGTCCGAGGGACAACAAAAGCGGGAGGGCCCACGAGCAGTACTCC. It codes for CASSPRDNKSGRAHEQYS.

This clonotype was observed at least ten times. The V gene is TRBV28, the J gene TRBJ1-1, with D unclear. This CDR3 has 17 amino acids. The germline CDR1 and CDR2 sequences are MDHEN and SYDVKM. The V gene lost 6 bases and the J gene lost 0 bases, with 20 bases spanning the gap. This chain's CDR3 is CASSPAGSVGMNTEAFF. The CDR3 nucleotides read TGTGCCAGCAGCCCCGCGGGCAGCGTAGGGATGAACACTGAAGCTTTCTTT.

The V gene is TRBV4-1, the J gene TRBJ2-3; 9 nucleotides align to TRBD2. This CDR3 has 17 amino acids. V dropped 5 bases and J dropped 6; count of bases not matched to a gene: 15. The germline V gene encodes CDR1 MGHRA and CDR2 YSYEKL. Written as DNA, the CDR3 is TGCGCCAGCAGCGCCCTCCCTATAGCGGGAGTTCTCGATACGCAGTATTTT. Translated, it gives CASSALPIAGVLDTQYF.

In its sample, this clonotype was seen many times. This chain links TRBV20-1 with TRBJ2-2; a weak D match, TRBD1 (6 bases). The V end lost 1 base, the J end lost 3 bases, and 12 bases lay between the germline ends. CDR3 length: 15 amino acids. The germline gives CDR1 DFQATT, CDR2 SNEGSKA (reference sequence). CDR3: CSARGGQVDTGELFF. DNA for the CDR3: TGCAGTGCTAGAGGGGGACAAGTCGACACCGGGGAGCTGTTTTTT.

At least ten counts were recorded for this clonotype. The J gene is TRBJ2-1, the V gene TRBV20-1; 8 bases agree with TRBD1. The CDR3 has 16 residues. Germline values: CDR1 DFQATT, CDR2 SNEGSKA (reference sequence). Unmatched junction bases numbered 11, after V lost 0 bases and J lost 7 bases. CDR3 loop: CSARDGGQGGRNEQFF. CDR3 nucleotides: TGCAGTGCTAGAGACGGCGGACAGGGTGGAAGGAATGAGCAGTTCTTC.

Only a few counts were recorded for this clonotype. The chain combines TRBV28 with TRBJ1-1; possibly TRBD1 for D (5 bases). The ends were cut back, 7 bases at V and 10 bases at J, with 16 bases in the middle. In germline, CDR1 is MDHEN, CDR2 SYDVKM. The CDR3 is 12 residues long. CDR3 sequence reads: CASNVGGIRAFF. In DNA, the CDR3 is TGTGCCAGCAATGTTGGGGGGATTCGAGCTTTCTTT.

This clonotype was seen a handful of times. This sequence joins TRBV5-4 and TRBJ2-7; the match to TRBD2 covers 8 bases. CDR1 and CDR2 from the germline V gene are SGHNT and YYREEE (reference sequence). CDR3 size: 15 residues. The V segment lost 0 bases and the J segment 5 bases; nucleotides outside the gene matches: 7. The CDR3 bases are TGTGCCAGCAGCTTGGATCGGGAGGGCCTCCACGAGCAGTACTTC. Protein product: CASSLDREGLHEQYF.

This clonotype was detected many times. J is TRBJ1-2 and V is TRBV29-1; 7 bases agree with TRBD1. Looked up from germline, CDR1 is SQVTM and CDR2 is ANQGSEA. V was clipped by 4 bases and J by 6 bases; unmatched bases: 11. The CDR3 loop spans 14 amino acids. CDR3: CSVVGRQGGNGYTF. In nucleotides, the CDR3 is TGCAGCGTTGTGGGAAGACAGGGCGGGAATGGCTACACCTTC.

This clonotype was counted a few times. This sequence joins TRBV5-1 and TRBJ2-2; TRBD1 is a possible D gene (5 bases). The CDR3 extends over 15 amino acids. The V end was cut by 0 bases, the J end by 2 bases, with 8 bases between. The germline V gene has CDR1 SGHRS and CDR2 YFSETQ. For the CDR3, the DNA is TGCGCCAGCAGCTTGGCAAGGGGAAACACCGGGGAGCTGTTTTTT. It is translated as CASSLARGNTGELFF. Together with reference TRBV5-1 and TRBJ2-2, the CDR3 gives the full variable domain: KAGVTQTPRYLIKTRGQQVTLSCSPISGHRSVSWYQQTPGQGLQFLFEYFSETQRNKGNFPGRFSGRQFSNSRSEMNVSTLELGDSALYLCASSLARGNTGELFFGEGSRLTVL.

This clonotype was seen many times. This chain links TRBV6-2 or TRBV6-3 with TRBJ2-1; D unclear. V was pared by 5 bases and J by 9 bases, with 8 bases between. Germline V gene sequence: CDR1 MNHEY, CDR2 SVGEGT. The CDR3 has 11 residues. CDR3 nucleotides: TGTGCCAGCAGTCCGGCGGCTGAGCAGTTCTTC. Its protein product is CASSPAAEQFF.

This clonotype showed up many times. The J gene is TRBJ2-3, the V gene TRBV7-9, with D possibly being TRBD2 (6 bases). Trimming removed 10 bases at V and 3 bases at J, with 14 bases between. Germline V CDR1 and CDR2: SEHNR, FQNEAQ (reference sequence). The CDR3 totals 13 residues. The CDR3 protein is CAIGLPETDTQYF. The CDR3 DNA is TGTGCCATTGGACTACCGGAGACAGATACGCAGTATTTT.

In its sample, this clonotype was seen many times. This chain connects TRBV12-3 or TRBV12-4 to TRBJ2-1; 11 bases are a match to TRBD2. This CDR3 has 15 residues. V shed 5 bases, J shed 4 bases, and the junction held 4 bases outside the gene matches. The DNA for the CDR3 is TGTGCCAGCAGTCATAGCGGGAGGGGGTACAATGAGCAGTTCTTC. Translating it yields CASSHSGRGYNEQFF.

This clonotype was observed at least ten times. The chain is built from TRBV7-3 and TRBJ2-3; D is perhaps TRBD1 (6 bases). Germline CDR1 reads SGHTA; CDR2 reads FQGTGA. The V and J ends lost 1 base and 3 bases respectively, with 11 bases between them. The CDR3 is 15 residues long. In DNA, the CDR3 is TGTGCCAGCAGCTTAATGGGGGCGCGGACAGATACGCAGTATTTT. Its protein product is CASSLMGARTDTQYF.

This clonotype occurred a few times. The chain couples TRBV6-2 or TRBV6-3 to TRBJ2-3, with TRBD2 matching 11 bases. V dropped 4 bases and J dropped 0; count of bases not matched to a gene: 9. Germline CDR1 reads MNHEY; CDR2 reads SVGEGT. The CDR3 is 18 residues long. The CDR3 protein is CASSLPRLAGISTDTQYF. CDR3 nucleotides: TGTGCCAGCAGTTTACCCAGACTAGCGGGGATTAGCACAGATACGCAGTATTTT.

This clonotype has ten or more counts. This sequence joins TRBV28 and TRBJ2-1, with 9 bases lining up with TRBD2. V trimming: 3 bases; J trimming: 2 bases; junction bases outside the gene matches: 5. The CDR3 totals 16 residues. Germline lookup yields CDR1 MDHEN and CDR2 SYDVKM. CDR3 DNA sequence: TGTGCCAGCAGTTTCCTGCTAGCGGGGACCTACAATGAGCAGTTCTTC. Amino acid sequence: CASSFLLAGTYNEQFF.

Concerning this clonotype itself: This may be a read error, as it is one base from a much larger clone. The V gene is TRBV30, the J gene TRBJ1-2; maybe TRBD1 (6 bases). CDR1 GTSNPN and CDR2 SVGIG come from the germline V gene (reference sequence). V was cut by 3 bases and J by 10 bases, with 21 bases left in between. This CDR3 has 14 residues. Here the CDR3 DNA reads TGTGCCTGGAGGGTAGGGAGGACAGCGACTCTCTACACCTTC. Translation gives CAWRVGRTATLYTF.

This chain's CDR3 is CSVDGSSGSGEQYF. CDR3 bases: TGCAGCGTTGATGGGTCTAGCGGGAGCGGCGAGCAGTACTTC. The genes are TRBV29-1 and TRBJ2-7, with 10 bases identical to TRBD2. Germline CDR1 is SQVTM and CDR2 is ANQGSEA. J gave up 6 bases and V 3 bases, and 8 bases lay outside the gene matches. This CDR3 region has 14 residues.

This clonotype came up a few times. The chain couples TRBV6-2 or TRBV6-3 to TRBJ2-6; 7 nucleotides match TRBD1. There are 20 residues in the CDR3. V shed 1 base and J 1 base; nucleotides not matched to a gene: 13. In germline, CDR1 is MNHEY, CDR2 SVGEGT. CDR3 bases: TGTGCCAGCAGTTACTTGCTGGTAACAGGGGATGGGTCTGGGGCCAACGTCCTGACTTTC. Translation: CASSYLLVTGDGSGANVLTF.

This clonotype appeared many times. This CDR3 is CSAKERWETQYF. In DNA, the CDR3 is TGCAGTGCTAAGGAACGGTGGGAGACCCAGTACTTC. The chain has TRBV20-1 and TRBJ2-5; D is unresolved. V lost 4 bases to trimming and J lost 5 bases, with 11 bases between them. This CDR3 is 12 amino acids long. Germline values: CDR1 DFQATT, CDR2 SNEGSKA (reference sequence).

Ten or more counts support this clonotype. An end of the junction differs from the germline gene, which may be a read error. The chain is built from TRBV27 and TRBJ2-1; D is possibly TRBD2 (6 bases). The CDR3 covers 16 residues. Germline CDR1 is MNHEY and CDR2 is SMNVEV (reference sequence). This CDR3 is CASSLYTGSSYNEQFF. For the CDR3, the DNA is TGTGCCAGCAGCTTATACACCGGGAGCTCCTACAATGAGCAGTTCTTC.

This clonotype has more than one count but fewer than ten. This chain joins TRBV14 and TRBJ2-2; no reliable D call. Trimming shortened V by 4 bases and J by 3 bases, and 12 bases separated the two germline ends. The CDR3 contains 15 residues. Per the germline V gene, CDR1 is SGHDN and CDR2 is FVKESK. The CDR3 region is CASSRPGKDTGELFF. The CDR3 DNA follows: TGTGCCAGCAGCCGACCCGGAAAGGACACCGGGGAGCTGTTTTTT.

The chain joins TRBV11-2 to TRBJ2-3; the D gene is possibly TRBD1 (6 bases). The CDR3 sequence is 14 residues long. Deletions cut 6 bases from V and 4 bases from J, with 14 bases between. CDR1 is SGHAT and CDR2 is FQNNGV in the germline V gene. CDR3 bases: TGTGCCAGCAGTCCGGACAGATTCGCAGATACGCAGTATTTT. The encoded protein is CASSPDRFADTQYF. The whole variable domain, filled in from reference TRBV11-2 and TRBJ2-3, reads EAGVAQSPRYKIIEKRQSVAFWCNPISGHATLYWYQQILGQGPKLLIQFQNNGVVDDSQLPKDRFSAERLKGVDSTLKIQPAKLEDSAVYLCASSPDRFADTQYFGPGTRLTVL.

This clonotype was detected many times. The chain is built from TRBV2 and TRBJ2-7, with 8 bases that match TRBD1. The CDR3 is made up of 12 amino acids. The germline V gene encodes CDR1 SNHLY and CDR2 FYNNEI. Trimming cost V 8 bases and J 3 bases; bases outside gene matches: 3. In DNA, the CDR3 is TGTGCCAGCGGACAGGGAGACTACGAGCAGTACTTC. It translates to CASGQGDYEQYF.

The table lists this clonotype with many counts. The chain carries TRBV5-1 and TRBJ1-2; D ambiguous. The CDR3 has 14 amino acids. Looked up from germline, CDR1 is SGHRS and CDR2 is YFSETQ. The V end was cut by 0 bases, the J end by 5 bases, with 11 bases between. CDR3 sequence reads: CASSLVRGPYGYTF. The DNA of the CDR3 is TGCGCCAGCAGCTTGGTCCGAGGACCGTATGGCTACACCTTC.

This clonotype has a count of ten or more. The V call is TRBV10-3, the J call TRBJ1-1; D possibly corresponds to TRBD1 (5 bases). Germline CDR1 is ENHRY and CDR2 is SYGVKD. This CDR3 has 16 residues. The ends were cut back, 4 bases at V and 1 base at J, with 16 bases in the middle. The CDR3 protein is CAISAGGGSRNTEAFF. In nucleotides, the CDR3 is TGTGCCATCAGTGCTGGTGGGGGATCCCGGAACACTGAAGCTTTCTTT.